The 21 T cell receptor beta chains in this list originate from one sample, sequenced in a study of T-cell memory formation after mild COVID-19. Each CDR3 protein gets one entry after TCRdb re-called the 5' RACE reads with MiXCR. The sample has approximately 260,000 distinct CDR3 sequences, about 16% seen once; the top ten hold more than 20%. The sequenced material came from PBMCs or a T cell subset sorted from them (not recorded which). The receptors originated from a man in his late teens or twenties who had mild COVID-19 (a few samples of this study predate the infection). Cell type and time point are not known.

The rearrangement links TRBV12-3 or TRBV12-4 to TRBJ1-4; D call uncertain. CDR3 length equals 14 residues. The V gene lost 1 base and the J gene lost 0 bases, with 3 bases spanning the gap. CDR3 DNA sequence: TGTGCCAGCAGTTTAGGAACAACTAATGAAAAACTGTTTTTT. It codes for CASSLGTTNEKLFF.

The chain joins TRBV7-2 to TRBJ2-5; 12 nucleotides match TRBD1. The V gene's germline CDR1 is SGHTA and CDR2 FQGNSA. Trimming took 6 bases from V and 2 from J; bases not matched to a gene: 4. The CDR3 extends over 15 amino acids. The CDR3 here is CASRRDRGQQETQYF. In DNA, the CDR3 is TGTGCCAGCAGGAGGGACAGGGGGCAGCAAGAGACCCAGTACTTC. Using reference TRBV7-2 and TRBJ2-5 for the parts outside the CDR3, the full variable domain is GAGVSQSPSNKVTEKGKDVELRCDPISGHTALYWYRQSLGQGLEFLIYFQGNSAPDKSGLPSDRFSAERTGGSVSTLTIQRTQQEDSAVYLCASRRDRGQQETQYFGPGTRLLVL.

The table lists this clonotype with many counts. The chain uses TRBV5-1 and TRBJ1-1; D is unclear. Germline lookup yields CDR1 SGHRS and CDR2 YFSETQ. V lost 4 bases and J lost 11, with 18 bases in between. CDR3 length: 13 amino acids. CDR3 amino acids: CASSPRPGDRAFF. The CDR3 DNA sequence: TGCGCCAGCAGCCCCCGTCCCGGGGATCGGGCTTTCTTT.

This clonotype was seen more than once but under ten times. CDR3 DNA: TGTGCCAGCAGCTCCATTGAGGACACTGAAGCTTTCTTT. It yields the protein CASSSIEDTEAFF. V is TRBV11-2 and J is TRBJ1-1; D is unclear. In germline, CDR1 is SGHAT, CDR2 FQNNGV. The CDR3 runs 13 residues. V lost 4 bases, J lost 3 bases, and 9 bases lay in between.

V usage is TRBV12-3 or TRBV12-4 and J usage is TRBJ2-2; 10 positions match TRBD2. V lost 6 bases and J lost 6; bases outside the gene matches: 7. This CDR3 spans 15 amino acids. The CDR3 DNA follows: TGTGCCAGCAGAAGTAGCGGGGGGAGGGCCGGGGAGCTGTTTTTT. Translated: CASRSSGGRAGELFF.

This chain uses TRBV12-3 or TRBV12-4 with TRBJ1-1; D might be TRBD1 (6 bases). The CDR3 covers 14 residues. Trimming shortened V by 3 bases and J by 6 bases, and 14 bases separated the two germline ends. For the CDR3, the DNA is TGTGCCAGCAGTTTTGGGGAGGGGGTTGCTGAAGCTTTCTTT. Its protein is CASSFGEGVAEAFF.

The genes are TRBV11-2 and TRBJ2-2; either TRBD1 or TRBD2 may supply D (6 bases each). This CDR3 region has 17 residues. Germline V lookup: CDR1 SGHAT, CDR2 FQNNGV. Trimming left V 3 bases short and J 4 bases short, with 18 bases between. The chain's CDR3 is CASSFPRPRGGTGELFF. In DNA, the CDR3 is TGTGCCAGCAGCTTTCCCCGCCCCAGGGGAGGCACCGGGGAGCTGTTTTTT.

V is TRBV19 and J is TRBJ1-5; D gene ambiguous. The CDR3 is 13 residues long. CDR1 and CDR2 (germline): LNHDA, SQIVND (reference sequence). V was trimmed by 4 bases and J by 3 bases, leaving 7 bases between them. The CDR3 protein is CASSKGYNQPQHF. The CDR3 region has the DNA TGTGCCAGTAGTAAGGGTTACAATCAGCCCCAGCATTTT.

This clonotype has more than one count but fewer than ten. The CDR3 spells CASSVGGGNEQYF. The CDR3 DNA sequence: TGTGCCAGCAGCGTAGGCGGGGGGAACGAGCAGTACTTC. The chain combines TRBV9 with TRBJ2-7; TRBD2 matches 8 bases. J was trimmed by 5 bases and V by 0 bases; bases with no gene match: 1. The CDR3 consists of 13 residues. Germline CDR1 and CDR2: SGDLS and YYNGEE.

Note on this clonotype: Relative to the germline gene, one junction end is altered; a read error may explain this. J is TRBJ2-5 and V is TRBV6-2 or TRBV6-3; 10 positions match TRBD2. The CDR3 contains 17 residues. Looked up from germline, CDR1 is MNHEY and CDR2 is SVGEGT. CDR3 sequence (DNA): TGTGCCAGCAGTTTAAAGAGGGCTAGCGGGGGTCCAGAGGCCCAGTACTTC. Its translation: CASSLKRASGGPEAQYF.

The chain has TRBV3-1 and TRBJ2-7, with 12 bases fitting TRBD1. The CDR3 length is 15 residues. V was pared by 3 bases and J by 4 bases, with 4 bases of the junction left unmatched. Germline assignment: CDR1 LGHDT and CDR2 YNNKEL (reference sequence). CDR3 sequence: CASSQPGQGAYEQYF. CDR3 bases: TGTGCCAGCAGCCAGCCGGGACAGGGGGCGTACGAGCAGTACTTC.

The CDR3 sequence is CASSAAGAQETQYF. CDR3 sequence (DNA): TGTGCCAGCAGCGCCGCGGGGGCCCAAGAGACCCAGTACTTC. The chain carries TRBV7-2 and TRBJ2-5, with TRBD2 as a possible D gene (7 bases). CDR3 length equals 14 residues. Per the germline V gene, CDR1 is SGHTA and CDR2 is FQGNSA. The V and J ends lost 5 bases and 1 base respectively, with 11 bases between them. Full variable domain (remainder filled in from reference TRBV7-2 and TRBJ2-5): GAGVSQSPSNKVTEKGKDVELRCDPISGHTALYWYRQSLGQGLEFLIYFQGNSAPDKSGLPSDRFSAERTGGSVSTLTIQRTQQEDSAVYLCASSAAGAQETQYFGPGTRLLVL.

This clonotype turned up a few times. The chain joins TRBV10-2 to TRBJ1-1; the D gene is possibly TRBD1 (5 bases). CDR3 length: 12 amino acids. The germline V and J ends were trimmed by 5 bases and 8 bases, with 12 bases remaining between them. CDR1 is WSHSY, CDR2 SAAADI, per germline. The CDR3 DNA sequence: TGCGCCAGCAGTAATTGGGGCCCAGAAGCTTTCTTT. The encoded protein is CASSNWGPEAFF.

The chain employs TRBV13 and TRBJ2-7; no definite D call. Trimming left V 5 bases short and J 0 bases short, with 14 bases between. The length of the CDR3 is 15 residues. The germline CDR1 and CDR2 sequences are PRHDT and FYEKMQ (reference sequence). CDR3 coding DNA: TGTGCCAGCAGCCACGCCACCAGGAGCTCCTACGAGCAGTACTTC. This translates into CASSHATRSSYEQYF. Full variable domain (outside the CDR3, taken from reference TRBV13 and TRBJ2-7): AAGVIQSPRHLIKEKRETATLKCYPIPRHDTVYWYQQGPGQDPQFLISFYEKMQSDKGSIPDRFSAQQFSDYHSELNMSSLELGDSALYFCASSHATRSSYEQYFGPGTRLTVT.

This clonotype came up a few times. This chain uses TRBV5-1 with TRBJ1-2, with 7 bases lining up with TRBD1. The CDR3 totals 13 residues. The germline CDR1 and CDR2 sequences are SGHRS and YFSETQ. The V segment lost 5 bases and the J segment 9 bases; nucleotides outside the gene matches: 10. Written as DNA, the CDR3 is TGCGCCAGCAGACAAGACAGGGTCACAAGCTACACCTTC. The encoded protein is CASRQDRVTSYTF.

This clonotype showed up just a few times. The V gene is TRBV12-3 or TRBV12-4, the J gene TRBJ1-2; 7 positions agree with TRBD1. J lost 3 bases, V lost 5 bases, and 6 bases had no gene match. The CDR3 runs to 14 residues. The CDR3 nucleotides read TGTGCCAGCAGTAGCCCCAGGGGGGACTATGGCTACACCTTC. Protein: CASSSPRGDYGYTF.

V usage is TRBV29-1 and J usage is TRBJ1-1; a possible D gene is TRBD1 (6 bases). Germline loops: CDR1 SQVTM, CDR2 ANQGSEA. The CDR3 has 13 residues. Trimming stripped 3 bases from V and 3 bases from J, with 11 bases between. CDR3 loop: CSVDLPGDTEAFF. DNA of the CDR3: TGCAGCGTTGATCTCCCAGGGGACACTGAAGCTTTCTTT. Complete variable domain (other parts from reference TRBV29-1 and TRBJ1-1): SAVISQKPSRDICQRGTSLTIQCQVDSQVTMMFWYRQQPGQSLTLIATANQGSEATYESGFVIDKFPISRPNLTFSTLTVSNMSPEDSSIYLCSVDLPGDTEAFFGQGTRLTVV.

This sequence joins TRBV28 and TRBJ1-5; D unclear. The germline CDR1 and CDR2 sequences are MDHEN and SYDVKM. The CDR3 has 15 residues. Between the trimmed V and J ends, which lost 6 bases and 1 base, there was a span of 13 bases. CDR3 protein: CASSHAGPSNQPQHF. The CDR3 nucleotides are TGTGCCAGCAGCCACGCCGGGCCCAGCAATCAGCCCCAGCATTTT.

For the CDR3, the DNA is TGCGCCAGCACCCGGACAGGGCGCACAGATACGCAGTATTTT. It codes for CASTRTGRTDTQYF. This chain connects TRBV5-1 to TRBJ2-3; TRBD1 matches at 8 bases. Per the germline V gene, CDR1 is SGHRS and CDR2 is YFSETQ. The CDR3 is 14 amino acids. V was pared by 6 bases and J by 1 base, with 4 bases of the junction left unmatched.

The chain joins TRBV3-1 to TRBJ2-5, with TRBD2 matching 13 bases. Germline V CDR1 and CDR2: LGHDT, YNNKEL (reference sequence). V shed 1 base and J 0 bases; nucleotides not matched to a gene: 5. The CDR3 is 18 residues long. CDR3 sequence reads: CASSQGSTSGGDQETQYF. In DNA, the CDR3 is TGTGCCAGCAGCCAAGGAAGCACTAGCGGGGGGGACCAAGAGACCCAGTACTTC.

This clonotype was seen at least ten times. V usage is TRBV15 and J usage is TRBJ2-3; no reliable D call. The V gene's germline CDR1 is LNHNV and CDR2 YYDKDF (reference sequence). V shed 4 bases and J shed 8 bases, with 7 bases lying between them. The CDR3 loop spans 11 amino acids. CDR3 sequence reads: CATSNSGTQYF. CDR3 nucleotide sequence: TGTGCCACCAGCAATTCGGGTACGCAGTATTTT.